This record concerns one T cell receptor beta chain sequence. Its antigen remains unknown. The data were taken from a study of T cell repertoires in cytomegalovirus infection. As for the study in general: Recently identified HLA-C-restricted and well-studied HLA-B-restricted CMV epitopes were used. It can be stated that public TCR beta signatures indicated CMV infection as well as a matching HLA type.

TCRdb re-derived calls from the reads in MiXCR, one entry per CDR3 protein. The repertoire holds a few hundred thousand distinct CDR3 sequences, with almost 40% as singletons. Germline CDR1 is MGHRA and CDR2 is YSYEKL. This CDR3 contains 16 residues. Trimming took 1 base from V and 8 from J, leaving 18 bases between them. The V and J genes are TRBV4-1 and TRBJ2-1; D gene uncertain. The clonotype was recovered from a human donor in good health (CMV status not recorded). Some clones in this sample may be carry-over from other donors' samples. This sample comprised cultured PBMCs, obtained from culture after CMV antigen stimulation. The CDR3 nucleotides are TGCGCCAGCAGCCAAGCTCCCCAACCGCCCGGCCATGAGCAGTTCTTC. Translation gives CASSQAPQPPGHEQFF.